Sequencing of this TCR beta chain was carried out in a study of blood T cells in healthy people across ages. Peripheral blood samples of 7.5 to 10 milliliters were drawn from each donor. Notes on the study in general: Not knowing donor CMV status may have confounded expanded clonotype changes.

There are 18 residues in the CDR3. V trimming: 7 bases; J trimming: 0 bases; junction bases outside the gene matches: 18. Germline assignment: CDR1 DFQATT and CDR2 SNEGSKA (reference sequence). Using a J-beta primer mix together with a sample-barcoded 5' primer, a second PCR was run for about 7 to 12 cycles. Template switching added a 12-random-nucleotide identifier to every cDNA molecule. A minimum of 3 million CDR3-containing paired-end reads was obtained for each sample. TCRdb re-analysed the 5' RACE reads in MiXCR, keeping a single row per CDR3 protein. Of 1.5 million to 2 million distinct CDR3 sequences in the sample, about 50% were seen once. Remarks on this clonotype: Its cognate antigen is unknown.

Sequenced input: blood. The clonotype comes from a woman between 40 and 50 years old in good health. This chain connects TRBV20-1 to TRBJ1-5; the match to TRBD1 covers 7 bases. The CDR3 DNA is TGCAGTGTCGAAGTCCGGGACAGAATCGACCCTAGCAATCAGCCCCAGCATTTT. Encoded protein: CSVEVRDRIDPSNQPQHF.